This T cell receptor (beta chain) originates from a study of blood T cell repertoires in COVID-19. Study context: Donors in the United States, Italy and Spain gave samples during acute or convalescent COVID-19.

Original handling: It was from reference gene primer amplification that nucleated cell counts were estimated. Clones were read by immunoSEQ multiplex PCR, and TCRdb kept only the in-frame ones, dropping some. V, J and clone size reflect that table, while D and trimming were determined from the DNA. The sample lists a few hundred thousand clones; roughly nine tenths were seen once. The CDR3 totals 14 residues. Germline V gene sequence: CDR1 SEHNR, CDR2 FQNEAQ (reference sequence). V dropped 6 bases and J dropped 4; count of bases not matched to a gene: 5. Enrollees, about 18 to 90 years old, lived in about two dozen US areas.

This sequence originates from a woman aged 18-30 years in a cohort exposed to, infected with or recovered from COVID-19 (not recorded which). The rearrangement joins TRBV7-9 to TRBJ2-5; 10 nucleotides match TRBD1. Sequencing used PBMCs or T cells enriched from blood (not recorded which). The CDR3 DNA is TGTGCCAGCAGGCCGGACAGGGGGACAGAGACCCAGTACTTC. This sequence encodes CASRPDRGTETQYF. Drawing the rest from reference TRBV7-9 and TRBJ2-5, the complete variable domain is DTGVSQNPRHKITKRGQNVTFRCDPISEHNRLYWYRQTLGQGPEFLTYFQNEAQLEKSRLLSDRFSAERPKGSFSTLEIQRTEQGDSAMYLCASRPDRGTETQYFGPGTRLLVL.